Below are 2 T cell receptor beta chains sequenced from a single sample in a study of cytomegalovirus exposure and HLA in healthy donors. Primers for the PCR totalled 60 Vbeta and 13 Jbeta. TCRdb's copy holds only in-frame clones and misses some; the assay was immunoSEQ multiplex PCR. This sample has some 65,000 clones, with roughly 77% found just once. Input material: PBMCs. The source is a woman aged 40 to 49 in good health and CMV-seropositive.

The chain links TRBV30 to TRBJ1-6; weak D call: TRBD1 (6 bases). In germline, CDR1 is GTSNPN, CDR2 SVGIG (reference sequence). The CDR3 is made up of 15 amino acids. V was cut by 5 bases and J by 2 bases, with 13 bases left in between. The CDR3 DNA follows: TGTGCCTGGGAGACAGGTGCCCCCTATAATTCACCCCTCCACTTT. Translated: CAWETGAPYNSPLHF.

J is TRBJ1-1 and V is TRBV4-3, with 8 nucleotides matching TRBD1. Losses at the gene ends were 4 bases for V and 4 bases for J; bases not matched to a gene: 2. CDR1 LGHNA and CDR2 YSLEER come from the germline V gene. The CDR3 contains 13 residues. CDR3 loop: CASSLTGGTEAFF. The CDR3 DNA sequence: TGCGCCAGCAGCCTTACAGGGGGCACTGAAGCTTTCTTT.